Listed below are T cell receptor beta chains from one sample, sequenced in a study of siplizumab effects on memory and regulatory T cells. Only in-frame clones appear in the TCRdb table, and some are missing; sequencing was by immunoSEQ multiplex PCR. The profile shows 99,000 or so clones, about 94% of them singletons. The source material was non-Treg CD4+ T cells sorted from blood. These TCRs come from a human donor in good health. Both conserved end residues are part of each CDR3. Each record gives: V gene, D gene, clone size, J gene, CDR3 protein, CDR3 DNA. D genes are given only for firm matches. Clone size is not always given. Where it is, it says once, few, many or a class for expanded clones.

>TRBV30|TRBD1|once|TRBJ2-1
CAWSRTGSLFF
TGTGCCTGGAGCAGGACAGGGAGTCTGTTCTTC
>TRBV9|TRBD2|-|TRBJ2-2
CASSVLAGGTGELFF
TGTGCCAGCAGCGTGCTAGCGGGAGGCACCGGGGAGCTGTTTTTT
>TRBV19|-|once|TRBJ2-7
CASRDDRSYEQYF
TGTGCCAGTAGGGATGACCGATCCTACGAGCAGTACTTC
>TRBV28|-|-|TRBJ1-2
CASSLFGGSNYGYTF
TGTGCCAGCAGTTTATTTGGGGGAAGTAACTATGGCTACACCTTC
>TRBV7-8|-|once|TRBJ1-1
CASSGTEAFF
TGTGCCAGCAGTGGCACTGAAGCTTTCTTT
>TRBV29-1|-|-|TRBJ2-5
CSATTGSETQYF
TGCAGCGCCACGACAGGCTCGGAGACCCAGTACTTC
>TRBV19|-|-|TRBJ1-5
CASSETSAQPQHF
TGTGCCAGTAGCGAAACCTCAGCCCAGCCCCAGCATTTT
>TRBV11-2|-|-|TRBJ1-4
CASSPGRAVNEKLFF
TGTGCCAGCAGCCCCGGCCGGGCGGTGAATGAAAAACTGTTTTTT
>TRBV6-5|-|-|TRBJ2-7
CASSYSPVPPFSEQYF
TGTGCCAGCAGTTACTCCCCCGTCCCCCCATTTTCCGAGCAGTACTTC
>TRBV19|-|-|TRBJ1-1
CASSGTAGNTEAFF
TGTGCCAGTAGTGGGACCGCGGGGAACACTGAAGCTTTCTTT
>TRBV10-3|-|-|TRBJ2-5
CAISAAGAQETQYF
TGTGCCATCAGTGCTGCAGGGGCCCAAGAGACCCAGTACTTC
>TRBV13|TRBD1|-|TRBJ1-6
CASSSPRMSRGHRNSPLHF
TGTGCCAGCAGCTCCCCTCGGATGTCCAGGGGGCATCGGAATTCACCCCTCCACTTT
>TRBV5-3|TRBD1|-|TRBJ2-7
CARSGDRVGGYEQYF
TGTGCCAGAAGCGGGGACAGGGTAGGGGGTTACGAGCAGTACTTC
>TRBV5-1|TRBD2|once|TRBJ2-1
CASSLYSGRSSEQFF
TGCGCCAGCAGCTTGTATAGCGGGAGGTCATCTGAGCAGTTCTTC
>TRBV19|-|-|TRBJ1-1
CATQAWVENTEAFF
TGTGCCACTCAGGCCTGGGTTGAGAACACTGAAGCTTTCTTT
>TRBV5-6|TRBD2|-|TRBJ2-7
CASSQLVGKTSVSSYEQYF
TGTGCCAGCAGCCAACTGGTCGGGAAGACTAGCGTCAGCTCCTACGAGCAGTACTTC
>TRBV7-3|TRBD2|-|TRBJ2-1
CASSLASGRAGEQFF
TGTGCCAGCAGCTTAGCTAGCGGGAGGGCCGGGGAGCAGTTCTTC
>TRBV28|TRBD2|-|TRBJ2-3
CASRSSGAQYTQYF
TGTGCCAGCAGGTCCAGCGGGGCACAATATACGCAGTATTTT
>TRBV6-5|-|-|TRBJ1-1
CASSFEVNTEAFF
TGTGCCAGCAGTTTTGAAGTGAACACTGAAGCTTTCTTT
>TRBV13|TRBD1|-|TRBJ2-3
CASSLGRQGLDTQYF
TGTGCCAGCAGCTTAGGGAGACAGGGTTTAGATACGCAGTATTTT
>TRBV4-1|-|-|TRBJ1-2
CASSQEQRLGRGYTF
TGCGCCAGCAGCCAAGAGCAAAGGCTAGGGCGAGGCTACACCTTC
>TRBV19|TRBD1|-|TRBJ2-7
CASSMDRSYEQYF
TGTGCCAGTAGTATGGACAGGAGCTACGAGCAGTACTTC
>TRBV4-1|-|-|TRBJ2-2
CASSPFGAVNTGELFF
TGCGCCAGCAGCCCGTTTGGGGCAGTGAACACCGGGGAGCTGTTTTTT
>TRBV27|-|-|TRBJ1-2
CASTLVGGTNYGYTF
TGTGCCAGCACCCTGGTGGGAGGGACGAACTATGGCTACACCTTC
>TRBV5-1|TRBD1|-|TRBJ1-2
CASSRTGQGNGYTF
TGCGCCAGCAGCCGGACGGGACAGGGGAATGGCTACACCTTC
>TRBV5-4|-|-|TRBJ1-1
CASSLGRAQVNTEAFF
TGTGCCAGCAGCTTAGGTAGGGCACAAGTGAACACTGAAGCTTTCTTT
>TRBV19|-|-|TRBJ1-2
CASSIVGGRANYGYTF
TGTGCCAGTAGTATAGTGGGAGGAAGAGCCAACTATGGCTACACCTTC
>TRBV19|TRBD2|-|TRBJ2-7
CASSTTSGRTRQYF
TGTGCCAGTAGTACAACTAGCGGGAGAACGAGGCAGTACTTC
>TRBV6-5|-|-|TRBJ1-2
CASQRQANYGYTF
TGTGCCAGCCAGAGGCAGGCGAACTATGGCTACACCTTC
>TRBV30|-|-|TRBJ2-3
CALRVGNTQYF
TGTGCCTTAAGAGTAGGAAATACGCAGTATTTT
>TRBV15|-|-|TRBJ2-5
CATRRGLIETQYF
TGTGCCACCAGAAGGGGGTTAATCGAGACCCAGTACTTC
>TRBV19|TRBD2|-|TRBJ2-2
CASSISSGGELFF
TGTGCCAGTAGTATCTCTAGCGGTGGGGAGCTGTTTTTT
>TRBV5-8|-|few|TRBJ1-5
CASTTGAHNQPQHF
TGTGCCAGCACCACGGGGGCCCACAATCAGCCCCAGCATTTT
>TRBV11-2|-|-|TRBJ1-2
CASSLVLGSGYTF
TGTGCCAGCAGCTTAGTGCTAGGGTCTGGCTACACCTTC
>TRBV13|-|once|TRBJ1-2
CASSLGELDMRGYTF
TGTGCCAGCAGCTTAGGCGAATTAGACATGCGTGGCTACACCTTC
>TRBV4-1|-|-|TRBJ2-7
CASSQANGGRRYEQYF
TGCGCCAGCAGCCAAGCGAATGGAGGGCGACGCTACGAGCAGTACTTC
>TRBV6-5|-|-|TRBJ2-2
CASSYIQGVREELFF
TGTGCCAGCAGTTATATTCAGGGAGTCAGAGAGGAGCTGTTTTTT
>TRBV6-1|TRBD1|-|TRBJ1-2
CASSDSDRAVYGYTF
TGTGCCAGCAGTGATTCAGACAGGGCTGTCTATGGCTACACCTTC
>TRBV14|TRBD2|-|TRBJ2-1
CASSRGLAGKNEQFF
TGTGCCAGCAGCCGCGGACTAGCGGGAAAAAATGAGCAGTTCTTC
>TRBV4-1|-|-|TRBJ2-5
CASSQGLATLGDQYF
TGCGCCAGCAGCCAAGGTTTGGCAACCCTAGGGGACCAGTACTTC
>TRBV6-5|-|-|TRBJ1-5
CASGGTANQPQHF
TGTGCCAGCGGAGGGACGGCGAATCAGCCCCAGCATTTT
>TRBV15|-|-|TRBJ2-3
CATSRSAVGVGSTDTQYF
TGTGCCACCAGCAGATCGGCGGTGGGGGTGGGGAGCACAGATACGCAGTATTTT
>TRBV28|-|-|TRBJ2-3
CASSPPGVAATDTQYF
TGTGCCAGCAGTCCCCCGGGGGTAGCGGCCACAGATACGCAGTATTTT
>TRBV7-2|-|few|TRBJ1-1
CASSLVIQGTEAFF
TGTGCCAGCAGCTTAGTCATTCAGGGGACTGAAGCTTTCTTT
>TRBV7-8|TRBD1|-|TRBJ2-7
CASSLETGPSYEQYF
TGTGCCAGCAGCTTGGAGACAGGGCCTTCCTACGAGCAGTACTTC
>TRBV27|TRBD1|-|TRBJ2-5
CASSLMGTGGTETQYF
TGTGCCAGCAGCCTTATGGGGACAGGGGGCACGGAGACCCAGTACTTC
>TRBV29-1|TRBD1|-|TRBJ2-7
CSVAQGQGAAYEQYF
TGCAGCGTGGCCCAAGGACAGGGGGCCGCCTACGAGCAGTACTTC
>TRBV7-3|-|-|TRBJ2-1
CASSLTFPYNEQFF
TGTGCCAGCAGCTTAACATTCCCCTACAATGAGCAGTTCTTC
>TRBV5-1|TRBD2|-|TRBJ2-7
CASSVSGRASAEQYF
TGCGCCAGCAGCGTTAGCGGGAGGGCCTCTGCCGAGCAGTACTTC
>TRBV21-1|-|-|TRBJ2-2
CASSNRRGRIHWGNTGELFF
TGTGCCAGCAGCAATCGTAGAGGGAGGATCCACTGGGGGAACACCGGGGAGCTGTTTTTT
>TRBV5-1|-|-|TRBJ2-5
CASSFFRESREETQYF
TGCGCCAGCAGCTTCTTCAGGGAATCGAGGGAGGAGACCCAGTACTTC
>TRBV10-2|-|-|TRBJ2-1
CASARPGENEQFF
TGCGCCAGCGCCAGGCCAGGGGAGAATGAGCAGTTCTTC
>TRBV15|-|-|TRBJ2-7
CATSTTRGLAYEQYF
TGTGCCACCAGCACGACGAGGGGACTCGCCTACGAGCAGTACTTC
>TRBV30|-|-|TRBJ1-2
CAWSTSSGVDYGYTF
TGTGCCTGGAGTACGTCCTCAGGGGTAGACTATGGCTACACCTTC
>TRBV7-9|-|-|TRBJ2-7
CASSLGPGDEQYF
TGTGCCAGCAGCTTAGGGCCAGGTGACGAGCAGTACTTC
>TRBV9|TRBD2|-|TRBJ2-7
CASSRTSGSLEEQYF
TGTGCCAGCAGTCGGACTAGCGGGAGTTTGGAAGAGCAGTACTTC
>TRBV5-1|-|few|TRBJ2-1
CASSFQARRYNEQFF
TGCGCCAGCAGCTTCCAGGCCAGAAGGTACAATGAGCAGTTCTTC
>TRBV11-1|TRBD2|-|TRBJ2-3
CASSYQIAGLRTDTQYF
TGTGCCAGCAGCTACCAGATAGCGGGGTTACGCACAGATACGCAGTATTTT